The 29 T cell receptor beta chains below come from one sample, sequenced in a study of T and B cells in COVID-19 patients. BIOMED2 TRB-A/B primer pools were used in multiplex TRB PCR. One entry per CDR3 protein, called by TCRdb with MiXCR from the multiplex PCR reads. Of over a thousand distinct CDR3 sequences in the sample, about 30% were seen once. Each TRB amplification used about 220-500 ng of genomic DNA from blood. Material: blood. These TCRs come from a human donor with active COVID-19.

Remarks on this clonotype: A much larger clonotype is one base distant, so this may be a read error. The gene calls are TRBV27 and TRBJ2-1; 7 bases align to TRBD1. From germline, CDR1 is MNHEY and CDR2 SMNVEV (reference sequence). CDR3 size: 14 residues. V trimming: 2 bases; J trimming: 10 bases; junction bases outside the gene matches: 8. The CDR3 here is CASSLKGGAYEQFF. CDR3 in DNA: TGTGCCAGCAGTTTAAAAGGGGGCGCGTACGAGCAGTTCTTC.

This clonotype was seen a few times. V and J are TRBV7-6 and TRBJ2-7; D remains ambiguous. Looked up from germline, CDR1 is SGHVS and CDR2 is FNYEAQ. The CDR3 contains 13 residues. Trimming cost V 1 base and J 6 bases, with 10 bases left between them. CDR3: CASSLERFAEQYF. As DNA, the CDR3 is TGTGCCAGCAGCTTAGAACGGTTTGCCGAGCAGTACTTC.

About this clonotype itself: At one end, the junction sequence differs from germline, possibly due to a read error. This chain joins TRBV5-5 and TRBJ2-5, with D maybe TRBD2 (5 bases). The germline CDR1 and CDR2 sequences are SGHKS and YYEKEE (reference sequence). This CDR3 is 16 amino acids long. The CDR3 is CASSLAGGRTPEVQNF. The CDR3 DNA reads as TGTGCCAGCAGCTTGGCCGGTGGGAGAACCCCAGAGGTCCAGAACTTC.

The CDR3 is CASSVRDYISTDTQYF. The CDR3 region has the DNA TGCGCCAGCAGCGTCCGGGACTACATTAGCACAGATACGCAGTATTTT. The chain joins TRBV5-1 to TRBJ2-3; TRBD2 agrees at 7 bases. This CDR3 comprises 16 residues. Trimming removed 4 bases from V and 0 bases from J; junction bases left unmatched: 8. Germline-derived CDR1 and CDR2 are SGHRS and YFSETQ.

The genes are TRBV20-1 and TRBJ1-2, with TRBD1 matching 7 bases. The trim removed 5 bases at V and 4 bases at J, leaving 4 bases unmatched. CDR1 is DFQATT and CDR2 is SNEGSKA in the germline V gene (reference sequence). The CDR3 length is 12 residues. The CDR3 bases are TGCAGTGCTGGGGGACAGACCTATGGCTACACCTTC. Translated, it gives CSAGGQTYGYTF.

Judged by abundance, this clonotype is large (0.1 to 1%). The rearrangement joins TRBV29-1 to TRBJ1-4; 10 nucleotides align to TRBD1. Germline trimming cut 7 bases from V and 13 bases from J; bases unmatched to any gene: 15. This CDR3 has 14 residues. Germline CDR1 is SQVTM and CDR2 is ANQGSEA. CDR3 protein: CSGISRDRGSGLFF. The CDR3 DNA sequence: TGCAGCGGCATCTCCCGGGACAGGGGAAGCGGACTGTTTTTT.

V is TRBV2 and J is TRBJ2-3; no clear D gene. Germline V CDR1 and CDR2: SNHLY, FYNNEI. V lost 4 bases, J lost 4 bases, and 9 bases lay in between. The CDR3 has 13 amino acids. The CDR3 spells CASSGSPADTQYF. The CDR3 DNA reads TGTGCCAGCAGTGGGAGCCCTGCAGATACGCAGTATTTT. Using reference TRBV2 and TRBJ2-3 for the parts outside the CDR3, the full variable domain is EPEVTQTPSHQVTQMGQEVILRCVPISNHLYFYWYRQILGQKVEFLVSFYNNEISEKSEIFDDQFSVERPDGSNFTLKIRSTKLEDSAMYFCASSGSPADTQYFGPGTRLTVL.

This clonotype is medium-sized (0.01 to 0.1%) by share. This sequence joins TRBV27 and TRBJ2-2, with 7 bases identical to TRBD1. CDR3 length equals 13 residues. The junction had 4 bases not matched to a gene; V was cut back by 7 bases and J by 5 bases. Germline CDR1 is MNHEY and CDR2 is SMNVEV (reference sequence). The CDR3 loop reads CASTDRATGELFF. In DNA form, the CDR3 reads TGTGCCAGCACTGACAGGGCGACCGGGGAGCTGTTTTTT.

The chain combines TRBV4-3 with TRBJ2-2; no definite D call. Per germline, CDR1 LGHNA and CDR2 YSLEER. The CDR3 sequence is 12 residues long. V lost 0 bases and J 7 bases, leaving 3 bases between the germline ends. The chain's CDR3 is CASSQDDGELFF. The DNA of the CDR3 is TGCGCCAGCAGCCAAGATGACGGGGAGCTGTTTTTT.

Regarding this clonotype: Relative to the germline gene, one junction end is altered; a read error may explain this. V usage is TRBV5-5 and J usage is TRBJ2-7; 9 bases fit TRBD1. The length of the CDR3 is 18 residues. The germline V gene encodes CDR1 SGHKS and CDR2 YYEKEE (reference sequence). Here the CDR3 reads CASSQPRRDREFGYEQYF. For the CDR3, the DNA is TGCGCCAGCAGTCAACCTCGCCGGGACAGGGAATTCGGCTACGAGCAGTACTTC. The full variable domain, with the rest looked up from reference TRBV5-5 and TRBJ2-7, is DAGVTQSPTHLIKTRGQQVTLRCSPISGHKSVSWYQQVLGQGPQFIFQYYEKEERGRGNFPDRFSARQFPNYSSELNVNALLLGDSALYLCASSQPRRDREFGYEQYFGPGTRLTVT.

In this sample, this clonotype is large (0.1 to 1%). The V call is TRBV19, the J call TRBJ2-6, with D perhaps TRBD1 or TRBD2 (5 bases each). The CDR3 contains 15 residues. CDR1 and CDR2 (germline): LNHDA, SQIVND (reference sequence). Trimming removed 6 bases at V and 0 bases at J, with 9 bases between. CDR3 coding DNA: TGTGCCAGTAGCCCAGGGAGCTCTGGGGCCAACGTCCTGACTTTC. This translates into CASSPGSSGANVLTF.

This chain links TRBV6-1 with TRBJ1-1; 7 bases fit TRBD1. CDR3 size: 13 residues. The germline V gene has CDR1 MNHNS and CDR2 SASEGT. With 5 bases clipped from V and 5 bases from J, the junction kept 5 bases outside the gene matches. CDR3 sequence reads: CASSRQGQTEAFF. In DNA form, the CDR3 reads TGTGCCAGCAGTCGACAGGGCCAAACTGAAGCTTTCTTT.

This clonotype has more than one count but fewer than ten. The rearrangement uses TRBV29-1 and TRBJ2-1, with 7 bases lining up with TRBD2. Germline assignment: CDR1 SQVTM and CDR2 ANQGSEA. V trimming: 4 bases; J trimming: 4 bases; junction bases outside the gene matches: 1. The CDR3 has 12 amino acids. The CDR3 reads CSVGRGYNEQFF. The CDR3 coding sequence is TGCAGCGTTGGGCGGGGGTACAATGAGCAGTTCTTC.

A few counts support this clonotype. The chain employs TRBV10-3 and TRBJ2-1; 7 bases are a match to TRBD1. The ends lost 11 bases at V and 3 bases at J; junction bases unmatched: 10. This CDR3 comprises 14 residues. CDR1 and CDR2 (germline): ENHRY, SYGVKD. The CDR3 sequence is CASKGTALYNEQFF. CDR3 bases: TGTGCCTCCAAAGGGACAGCGCTCTACAATGAGCAGTTCTTC.

The chain has TRBV24-1 and TRBJ2-2; 7 bases line up with TRBD1. The CDR3 is 16 amino acids. Germline CDR1 and CDR2: KGHDR and SFDVKD. After removal of 9 bases from V and 2 bases from J, the junction contained 11 bases not matched to a gene. The CDR3 here is CATDTTTGANTGELFF. CDR3 DNA: TGTGCCACCGACACTACAACAGGGGCCAACACCGGGGAGCTGTTTTTT.

Relative to its sample, this clonotype is medium-sized (0.01 to 0.1%). Here the CDR3 DNA reads TGTGCCAGCAGCTTTTTTTGGCTAGCGAACCACAATGAGCAGTTCTTC. Translating it yields CASSFFWLANHNEQFF. The J gene is TRBJ2-1, the V gene TRBV7-2, with a tentative D call TRBD2 (6 bases). CDR1 SGHTA and CDR2 FQGNSA come from the germline V gene. The CDR3 runs 16 residues. The ends were cut back, 3 bases at V and 5 bases at J, with 17 bases in the middle. The full variable domain, in which reference TRBV7-2 and TRBJ2-1 provide the parts outside the CDR3, is GAGVSQSPSNKVTEKGKDVELRCDPISGHTALYWYRQSLGQGLEFLIYFQGNSAPDKSGLPSDRFSAERTGGSVSTLTIQRTQQEDSAVYLCASSFFWLANHNEQFFGPGTRLTVL.

As regards this clonotype: A much larger clone is a single base away; this may be a read error. This rearrangement joins TRBV12-3 or TRBV12-4 to TRBJ1-4; D perhaps matches TRBD1 (6 bases). There are 16 residues in the CDR3. The chain's CDR3 is CASRTGNSATNKKLFF. DNA of the CDR3: TGTGCCAGCAGAACAGGGAATTCGGCAACTAATAAAAAACTGTTTTTT.

This clonotype is labeled as medium-sized. The V and J genes are TRBV6-5 and TRBJ2-2; 7 nucleotides align to TRBD1. The V and J ends lost 6 bases and 5 bases, in that order; junction bases with no gene match: 0. The V gene's germline CDR1 is MNHEY and CDR2 SVGAGI. The CDR3 contains 12 residues. The CDR3 nucleotides are TGTGCCAGCAGGGGACAGACCGGGGAGCTGTTTTTT. This encodes CASRGQTGELFF.

The chain employs TRBV6-5 and TRBJ2-6; D may be TRBD1 (6 bases). V lost 0 bases and J 4 bases, leaving 16 bases between the germline ends. Germline CDR1 MNHEY, CDR2 SVGAGI. This CDR3 is 18 amino acids long. The CDR3 protein is CASSYSILQGTGANVLTF. The CDR3 DNA sequence: TGTGCCAGCAGTTACTCGATTCTTCAGGGGACCGGGGCCAACGTCCTGACTTTC.

By share of the sample, this clonotype is medium-sized. The chain employs TRBV19 and TRBJ1-5; tentative D call: TRBD1 (5 bases). Deletions cut 3 bases from V and 6 bases from J, with 15 bases between. The CDR3 contains 15 residues. Germline V CDR1 and CDR2: LNHDA, SQIVND (reference sequence). The CDR3 is CASSIGREFSQPQHF. The DNA of the CDR3 is TGTGCCAGTAGTATTGGCAGGGAATTTTCTCAGCCCCAGCATTTT.

Judged by abundance, this clonotype is medium-sized. The chain employs TRBV19 and TRBJ2-2; D possibly corresponds to TRBD2 (6 bases). This CDR3 contains 15 residues. Looked up from germline, CDR1 is LNHDA and CDR2 is SQIVND (reference sequence). V gave up 7 bases and J gave up 6 bases, with 18 bases separating them. In DNA form, the CDR3 reads TGTGCCAGTACTACCCCGGGGGATGGTCCCGGGGAGCTGTTTTTT. Translation gives CASTTPGDGPGELFF.

By share, this clonotype ranks as medium-sized. The chain has TRBV12-3 or TRBV12-4 and TRBJ2-3, with no clear D. CDR3 length equals 14 residues. V was shortened by 6 bases and J by 2 bases, with 12 bases between the two germline ends. CDR3 amino acids: CASRAKEYTDTQYF. The CDR3 coding sequence is TGTGCCAGCAGGGCCAAGGAATACACAGATACGCAGTATTTT.

This clonotype occurred a few times. The rearrangement joins TRBV20-1 to TRBJ2-2; unclear D gene. From germline, CDR1 is DFQATT and CDR2 SNEGSKA (reference sequence). V was pared by 2 bases and J by 6 bases, with 13 bases between. The length of the CDR3 is 14 residues. The CDR3 loop reads CSARKAVHPGELFF. The CDR3 nucleotides are TGCAGTGCTAGAAAGGCGGTACACCCCGGGGAGCTGTTTTTT.

This clonotype was recorded a few times. The chain is built from TRBV6-1 and TRBJ1-3, with TRBD1 identical over 9 bases. Germline V gene data show CDR1 as MNHNS and CDR2 as SASEGT. Unmatched junction bases numbered 8, after V lost 5 bases and J lost 6 bases. The CDR3 extends over 15 amino acids. CDR3 DNA sequence: TGTGCCAGCAGTCTTAGGGACAGGGCCGAAAACACCATATATTTT. Amino acid sequence: CASSLRDRAENTIYF.

Only a few counts were recorded for this clonotype. The chain joins TRBV6-2 or TRBV6-3 to TRBJ2-2, with D possibly matching TRBD1 (6 bases). Trimming took 6 bases from V and 5 from J, leaving 16 bases between them. CDR1 and CDR2 (germline): MNHEY, SVGEGT. There are 15 residues in the CDR3. CDR3 sequence (DNA): TGTGCCAGCAGATGGGACAACCGGGCGACCGGGGAGCTGTTTTTT. As protein: CASRWDNRATGELFF.

This clonotype is labeled as medium-sized. The J gene is TRBJ2-7, the V gene TRBV5-6, with no clear D. The V gene lost 3 bases and the J gene lost 3 bases, with 7 bases spanning the gap. Germline CDR1 reads SGHDT; CDR2 reads YYEEEE. This CDR3 spans 12 amino acids. The CDR3 nucleotides are TGTGCCAGCAGCTCTTGGGACTACGAGCAGTACTTC. Its protein is CASSSWDYEQYF.

The chain uses TRBV28 and TRBJ1-2; TRBD1 might be the D (6 bases). Trimming cost V 5 bases and J 7 bases, with 11 bases left between them. The germline V gene has CDR1 MDHEN and CDR2 SYDVKM. There are 12 residues in the CDR3. The CDR3 nucleotides are TGTGCCAGCAGTCCGCGGGGGCCTGGCTACACCTTC. Translating it yields CASSPRGPGYTF.

This clonotype qualifies as medium-sized. CDR3 protein: CASSYSGLTSGIYNEQFF. As DNA, the CDR3 is TGTGCCAGCAGTTACTCTGGGTTGACTAGCGGGATATACAATGAGCAGTTCTTC. The V call is TRBV27, the J call TRBJ2-1; 11 bases are a match to TRBD2. The CDR3 contains 18 residues. V trimming: 4 bases; J trimming: 4 bases; junction bases outside the gene matches: 12. Germline-derived CDR1 and CDR2 are MNHEY and SMNVEV (reference sequence).

This chain uses TRBV27 with TRBJ1-1; TRBD1 is a possible D gene (5 bases). Trimming left V 5 bases short and J 0 bases short, with 10 bases between. The germline V gene has CDR1 MNHEY and CDR2 SMNVEV (reference sequence). CDR3 length: 14 residues. DNA of the CDR3: TGTGCCAGCAGTGCGGGACGGTTGAACACTGAAGCTTTCTTT. Translated, it gives CASSAGRLNTEAFF.